The 8 T cell receptor beta chains in this list originate from one sample, sequenced in a study of T cell responses to AZD1222 COVID-19 vaccine. Clones were read by immunoSEQ multiplex PCR, and TCRdb kept only the in-frame ones, dropping some. The sample lists about 130,000 clones, 85% to 90% occurring once. The material sequenced was peripheral blood, taken on day 0 of AZD1222 vaccination. All receptors derive from an adult in good health.

The chain carries TRBV20-1 and TRBJ2-3; D is unclear. Trimming pared 6 bases from V and 2 bases from J, leaving 6 bases between. The germline V gene has CDR1 DFQATT and CDR2 SNEGSKA (reference sequence). This CDR3 region has 11 residues. The CDR3 region is CSARYTDTQYF. The CDR3 DNA sequence: TGCAGTGCCCGTTACACAGATACGCAGTATTTT.

This sequence joins TRBV19 and TRBJ2-3; D unclear. V lost 8 bases and J 2 bases, leaving 14 bases between the germline ends. This CDR3 is 14 amino acids long. In germline, CDR1 is LNHDA, CDR2 SQIVND (reference sequence). The CDR3 region has the DNA TGTGCCAGTGGCCCGGTCACTATCACAGATACGCAGTATTTT. It specifies CASGPVTITDTQYF.

The V call is TRBV6-6, the J call TRBJ1-2; 7 bases match TRBD1. This CDR3 contains 14 residues. J lost 2 bases, V lost 4 bases, and 4 bases had no gene match. CDR1 MNHNY and CDR2 SVGAGI come from the germline V gene (reference sequence). Here the CDR3 reads CASSWRQGNYGYTF. The CDR3 nucleotides are TGTGCCAGCAGTTGGCGACAGGGCAACTATGGCTACACCTTC.

The gene calls are TRBV19 and TRBJ1-1; D is unresolved. CDR3 size: 13 residues. V was pared by 0 bases and J by 4 bases, with 6 bases between. Germline V gene lookup returns CDR1 LNHDA and CDR2 SQIVND (reference sequence). As DNA, the CDR3 is TGTGCCAGTAGTATAGACAGCAGCACTGAAGCTTTCTTT. Translation gives CASSIDSSTEAFF.

The chain is built from TRBV29-1 and TRBJ1-1, with D tentatively TRBD1 (6 bases). Deletions cut 7 bases from V and 0 bases from J, with 24 bases between. The CDR3 spans 17 residues. CDR1 SQVTM and CDR2 ANQGSEA come from the germline V gene. CDR3 region: CSARGQLQKTLNTEAFF. CDR3 bases: TGCAGCGCCAGAGGACAGCTACAAAAAACTCTGAACACTGAAGCTTTCTTT.

The rearrangement joins TRBV3-1 (or the pseudogene TRBV3-2) to TRBJ2-1; 7 positions match TRBD2. Germline lookup yields CDR1 LGHDT and CDR2 YNNKEL (reference sequence). This CDR3 spans 16 amino acids. V gave up 6 bases and J gave up 1 base; unmatched junction bases: 9. CDR3: CASSQGRGGSYNEQFF. The CDR3 DNA sequence: TGTGCCAGCAGTCAGGGCCGGGGAGGGTCCTACAATGAGCAGTTCTTC.

The chain has TRBV27 and TRBJ1-1; 9 nucleotides agree with TRBD1. With V trimmed by 2 bases and J by 7 bases, 5 bases remained unmatched. The CDR3 runs to 14 residues. Germline loops: CDR1 MNHEY, CDR2 SMNVEV (reference sequence). In nucleotides, the CDR3 is TGTGCCAGCAGTTTAAGCGGACAGGGGATTGAAGCTTTCTTT. This translates into CASSLSGQGIEAFF.

The chain has TRBV6-5 and TRBJ1-1, with 11 bases that match TRBD1. This CDR3 has 15 residues. V shed 5 bases, J shed 5 bases, and the junction held 7 bases outside the gene matches. Germline V gene sequence: CDR1 MNHEY, CDR2 SVGAGI. CDR3 nucleotide sequence: TGTGCCAGCAGTCGACCGGGACAGGGGGGAACTGAAGCTTTCTTT. It encodes CASSRPGQGGTEAFF.